This paragraph reports one T cell receptor (beta chain). In the source study's methods: Estimated nucleated cell counts came from reference gene primer amplification. Clones were sequenced by immunoSEQ multiplex PCR, and TCRdb holds only the in-frame ones, with some missing. The V and J calls and clone size were taken over from that table, and D and trimming were inferred from the DNA. In the table there are roughly 210,000 clones, 88% of which are singletons. This sample is part of a study of blood T cell repertoires in COVID-19. Study background: There were acute and convalescent COVID-19 samples, and they came from the United States, Italy and Spain. PBMCs, B-cell-depleted T cells, or T cells provided the cDNA or gDNA that made up the material.

The sequencing input was peripheral blood. The TCR originated in a man in his 70s with acute or convalescent COVID-19.

The CDR3 DNA sequence: TGCGCCAGCAGCCCGGGGAACCAGGGGGATACGCAGTATTTT. Its translation: CASSPGNQGDTQYF. V and J are TRBV5-1 and TRBJ2-3; possible D gene TRBD1, 6 bases. V was pared by 4 bases and J by 6 bases, with 15 bases between. Germline-derived CDR1 and CDR2 are SGHRS and YFSETQ. The CDR3 contains 14 residues.